The T cell receptor beta chain under discussion was sequenced for a study of T cell responses to AZD1222 COVID-19 vaccine listed by TCRdb under 2021. Background for the entire study: TCR sequencing covered more than 230 trial participants: 200 to 220 given two doses of AZD1222 and 26 given two doses of MenACWY control vaccine. Trial participants were enrolled into age subgroups of 18-55, 56-69 and 70-plus years, which contained around 150, 29 and 61 TCR-sequenced participants, respectively. Results and caveats for the whole study, not just this receptor: The whole spike protein was spanned by vaccine-associated CD4 TCRs, and dominant responses were seen in regions 160-218 and 743-854. No day 14 peak-response samples were available, so repertoires were characterized only after the peak T cell response. In the small 56-69-year group, the increase in depth fell short of significance, most likely because of low power. After two AZD1222 doses, both the breadth and the depth of spike-specific TCRs were significantly higher than at day 0 and than in MenACWY recipients. Epitopes outside the regions mutated in the B.1.351 and B.1.1.7 variants were reportedly recognized by nearly half of the unique spike-specific TCRs. Participants were mostly white British and included more females than males, and it was suggested by the authors that clonal diversity may have been underestimated. Conclusions about previously exposed vaccinees were limited because only six AZD1222 recipients were SARS-CoV-2 seropositive at baseline.

The CDR3 regions of human TCRbeta chains were analyzed by immunosequencing. The authors' pipeline ran thus. Repertoire TCRs were matched against a reference library of SARS-CoV-2-specific TCRs generated with the MIRA antigen-specificity platform. Breadth was defined as the fraction of unique TCRs that were SARS-CoV-2-associated. Depth was defined as the fraction of total T cells that were SARS-CoV-2-associated. Using the MIRA data, each spike-specific TCR was assigned both to the spike region to which the TCR was reactive and to a CD4 or CD8 class. Log10-transformed breadth and depth values were compared by one-way ANOVA with Sidak's multiple comparisons tests. This is the immuneACCESS table as TCRdb keeps it, with only in-frame sequences that have V and J called. A part of the clones is gone; compared with another copy, unresolved V genes explain less than half, and the rest is unexplained. Clonal size and the V and J genes are those of that table, whereas D and trimming came from the DNA. The sample has 140,000 or so clones on record, 85% to 95% of them singletons. The leading ten clones occupy 12% of the sample.

On this clone itself: Its antigen specificity is not known. One base away there is no much larger clone; base qualities are not given.

The time point label for this specimen denotes: sample from adult after SARS-CoV-2 infection, after symptom onset. A couple of convalescent COVID-19 patients, sampled after symptom onset from adults with prior SARS-CoV-2 infection, were also TCR-sequenced for comparison. In the germline V gene, CDR1 corresponds to SGHDN and CDR2 to FVKESK. Including cysteine and phenylalanine, the CDR3 has 17 amino acids. Solely the CDR3 DNA is kept, with 51 bases framed from the first base. V is shortened by 7 bases, J by 1 base, and the region joining them spans 22 bases. The origin of this receptor is an adult who had recovered from COVID-19. The specimen was peripheral blood, collected after recovery from COVID-19. The rearranged segments are TRBV14 and TRBJ1-1, with the D gene not confidently named. Read as DNA, the sequence is TGTGCCAGCACCCGAATCGGGCCAGGACCGAGGAACACTGAAGCTTTCTTT. The encoded protein is CASTRIGPGPRNTEAFF.